The clone carrying this TCR beta chain was detected ten times or more. The source of the sample is a study of CDR3 diversity in severe acne. MiXCR was run by TCRdb on the PCR reads, yielding one entry per CDR3 protein. The table lists roughly 100,000 distinct CDR3 sequences, roughly half of them singletons. The CDR3 consists of 14 residues. Germline assignment: CDR1 DFQATT and CDR2 SNEGSKA (reference sequence). V lost 2 bases to trimming and J lost 5 bases, with 15 bases between them. The sequenced sample consisted of blood. This clonotype originated in a male donor with acne. The V gene is TRBV20-1, the J gene TRBJ2-5; D is ambiguous. CDR3 nucleotide sequence: TGCAGTGCTAGATCGACTGACGCTAGGGAGACCCAGTACTTC. Translation: CSARSTDARETQYF.